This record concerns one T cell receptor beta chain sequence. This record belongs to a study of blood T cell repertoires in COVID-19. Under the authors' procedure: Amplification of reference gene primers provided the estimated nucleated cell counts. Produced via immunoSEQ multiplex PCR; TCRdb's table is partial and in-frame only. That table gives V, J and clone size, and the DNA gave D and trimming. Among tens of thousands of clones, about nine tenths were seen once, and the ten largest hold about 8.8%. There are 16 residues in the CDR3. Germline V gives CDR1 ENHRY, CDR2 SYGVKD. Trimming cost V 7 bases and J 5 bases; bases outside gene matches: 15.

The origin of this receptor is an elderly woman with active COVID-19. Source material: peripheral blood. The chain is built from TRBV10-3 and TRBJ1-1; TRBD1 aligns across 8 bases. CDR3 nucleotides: TGTGCCATCACCCAACGAGGAGGACAGGGAGGGACTGAAGCTTTCTTT. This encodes CAITQRGGQGGTEAFF.